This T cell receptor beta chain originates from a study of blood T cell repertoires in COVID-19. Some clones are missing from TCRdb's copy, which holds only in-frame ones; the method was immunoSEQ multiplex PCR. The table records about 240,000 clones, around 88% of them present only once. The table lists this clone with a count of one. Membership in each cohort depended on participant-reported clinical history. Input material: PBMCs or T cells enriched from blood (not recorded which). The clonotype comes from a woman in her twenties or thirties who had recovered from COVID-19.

For the CDR3, the DNA is TGCGCCAGCAGCTTGGGACTAGCGGCCACCCAAGAGACCCAGTACTTC. Translation gives CASSLGLAATQETQYF. J is TRBJ2-5 and V is TRBV5-1, with 9 bases lining up with TRBD2. Germline V gene sequence: CDR1 SGHRS, CDR2 YFSETQ. The CDR3 length is 16 residues. Trimming at V came to 0 bases and at J to 1 base, leaving 4 bases not matched to a gene. Together with reference TRBV5-1 and TRBJ2-5, the CDR3 gives the full variable domain: KAGVTQTPRYLIKTRGQQVTLSCSPISGHRSVSWYQQTPGQGLQFLFEYFSETQRNKGNFPGRFSGRQFSNSRSEMNVSTLELGDSALYLCASSLGLAATQETQYFGPGTRLLVL.